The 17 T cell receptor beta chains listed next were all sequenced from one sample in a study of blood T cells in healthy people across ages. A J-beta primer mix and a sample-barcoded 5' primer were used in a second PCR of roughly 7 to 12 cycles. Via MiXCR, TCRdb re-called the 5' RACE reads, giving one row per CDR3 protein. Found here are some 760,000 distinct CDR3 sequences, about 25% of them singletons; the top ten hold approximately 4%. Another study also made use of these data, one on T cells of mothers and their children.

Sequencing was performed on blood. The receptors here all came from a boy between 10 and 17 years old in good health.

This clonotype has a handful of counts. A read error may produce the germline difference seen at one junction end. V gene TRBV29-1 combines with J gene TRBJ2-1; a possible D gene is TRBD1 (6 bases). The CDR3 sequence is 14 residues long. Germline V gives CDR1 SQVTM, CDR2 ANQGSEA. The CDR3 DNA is TGCAGCGTGAAGACAGGCCGCTCCCACAATGAGCAGTTCTTC. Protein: CSVKTGRSHNEQFF.

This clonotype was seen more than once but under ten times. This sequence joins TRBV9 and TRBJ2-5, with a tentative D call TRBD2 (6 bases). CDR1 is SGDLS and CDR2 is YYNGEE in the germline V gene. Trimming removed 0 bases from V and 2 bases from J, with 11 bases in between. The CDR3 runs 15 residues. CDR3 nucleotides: TGTGCCAGCAGCGTAGGGCGGGGCTCTCAAGAGACCCAGTACTTC. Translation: CASSVGRGSQETQYF.

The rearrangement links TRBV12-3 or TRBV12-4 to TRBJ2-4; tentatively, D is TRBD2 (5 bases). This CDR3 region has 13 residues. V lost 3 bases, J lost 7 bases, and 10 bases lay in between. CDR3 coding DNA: TGTGCCAGCAGTTTGGACGGGATGAACATTCAGTACTTC. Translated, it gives CASSLDGMNIQYF.

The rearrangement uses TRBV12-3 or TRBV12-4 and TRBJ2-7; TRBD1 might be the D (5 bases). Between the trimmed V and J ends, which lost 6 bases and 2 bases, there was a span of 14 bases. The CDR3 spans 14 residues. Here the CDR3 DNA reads TGTGCCAGCAGCGTCCAGGGAACAACCTACGAGCAGTACTTC. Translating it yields CASSVQGTTYEQYF.

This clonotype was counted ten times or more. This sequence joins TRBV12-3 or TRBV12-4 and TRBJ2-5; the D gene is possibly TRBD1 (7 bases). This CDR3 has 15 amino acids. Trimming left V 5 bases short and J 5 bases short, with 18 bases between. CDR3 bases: TGTGCCAGCAGTCCCCCTCAGGGGGGCGGGGAGACCCAGTACTTC. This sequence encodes CASSPPQGGGETQYF.

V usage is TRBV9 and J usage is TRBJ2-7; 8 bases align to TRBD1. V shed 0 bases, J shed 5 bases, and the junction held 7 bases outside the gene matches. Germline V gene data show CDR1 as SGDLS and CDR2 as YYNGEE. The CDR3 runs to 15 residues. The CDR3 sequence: CASSVGARGQNEQYF. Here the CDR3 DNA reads TGTGCCAGCAGCGTAGGCGCCAGGGGGCAAAACGAGCAGTACTTC.

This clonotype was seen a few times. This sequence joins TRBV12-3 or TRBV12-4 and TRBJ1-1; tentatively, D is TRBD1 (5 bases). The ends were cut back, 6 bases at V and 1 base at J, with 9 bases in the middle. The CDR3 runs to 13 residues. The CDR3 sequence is CASRGQTNTEAFF. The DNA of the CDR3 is TGTGCCAGCAGAGGACAAACGAACACTGAAGCTTTCTTT.

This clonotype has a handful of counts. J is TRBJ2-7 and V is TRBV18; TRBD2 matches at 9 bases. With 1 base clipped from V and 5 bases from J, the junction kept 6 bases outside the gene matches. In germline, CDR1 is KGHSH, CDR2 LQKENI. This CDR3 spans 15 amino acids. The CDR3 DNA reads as TGTGCCAGCTCACCACTAGCGGGGGTGAGGAACGAGCAGTACTTC. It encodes CASSPLAGVRNEQYF.

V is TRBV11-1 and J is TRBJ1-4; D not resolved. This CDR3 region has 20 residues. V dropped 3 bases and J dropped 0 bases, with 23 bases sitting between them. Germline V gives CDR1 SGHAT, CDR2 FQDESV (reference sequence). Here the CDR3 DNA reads TGTGCCAGCAGCTTTATCCTACCCCGCGGCGGAACTGCAACTAATGAAAAACTGTTTTTT. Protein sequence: CASSFILPRGGTATNEKLFF.

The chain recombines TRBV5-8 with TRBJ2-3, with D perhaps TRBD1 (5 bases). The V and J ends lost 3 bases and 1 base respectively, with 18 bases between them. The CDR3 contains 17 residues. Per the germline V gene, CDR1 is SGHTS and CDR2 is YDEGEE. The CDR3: CASSSLSGILRTDTQYF. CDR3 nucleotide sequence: TGTGCCAGCAGCTCACTCTCAGGGATCCTCCGCACAGATACGCAGTATTTT.

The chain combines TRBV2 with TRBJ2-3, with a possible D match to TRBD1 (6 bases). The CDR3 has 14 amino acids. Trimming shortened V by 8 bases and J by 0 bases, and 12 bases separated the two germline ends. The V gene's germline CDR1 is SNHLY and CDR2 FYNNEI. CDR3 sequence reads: CASRTGSSTDTQYF. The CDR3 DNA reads TGTGCCAGCCGCACAGGGTCTAGCACAGATACGCAGTATTTT.

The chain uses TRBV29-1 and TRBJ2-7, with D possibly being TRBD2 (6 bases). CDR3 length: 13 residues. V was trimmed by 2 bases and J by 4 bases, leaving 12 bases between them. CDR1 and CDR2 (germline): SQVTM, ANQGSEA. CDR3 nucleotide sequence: TGCAGCGTTGAATCGGGAGTCTCGTACGAGCAGTACTTC. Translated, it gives CSVESGVSYEQYF.

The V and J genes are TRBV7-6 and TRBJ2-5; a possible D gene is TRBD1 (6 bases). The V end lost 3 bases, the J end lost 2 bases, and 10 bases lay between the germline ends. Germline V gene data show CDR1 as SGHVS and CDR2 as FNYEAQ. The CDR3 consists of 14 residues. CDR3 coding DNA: TGTGCCAGCAGCTTGGTTCAGGGGCAAGAGACCCAGTACTTC. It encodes CASSLVQGQETQYF.

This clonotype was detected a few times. DNA for the CDR3: TGTGCCTGGAGTGTGATGGTGGAGGGGGAAACTGAAGCTTTCTTT. Protein sequence: CAWSVMVEGETEAFF. This chain connects TRBV30 to TRBJ1-1; the D gene is possibly TRBD1 (6 bases). Per germline, CDR1 GTSNPN and CDR2 SVGIG (reference sequence). The germline V and J ends were trimmed by 0 bases and 5 bases, with 16 bases remaining between them. The CDR3 loop spans 15 amino acids.

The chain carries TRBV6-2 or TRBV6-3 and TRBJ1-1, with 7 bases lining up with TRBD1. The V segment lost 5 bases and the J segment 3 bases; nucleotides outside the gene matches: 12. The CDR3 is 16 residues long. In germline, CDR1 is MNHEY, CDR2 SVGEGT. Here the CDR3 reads CASSHPRGRLDTEAFF. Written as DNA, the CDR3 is TGTGCCAGCAGTCACCCAAGGGGGCGCCTGGACACTGAAGCTTTCTTT.

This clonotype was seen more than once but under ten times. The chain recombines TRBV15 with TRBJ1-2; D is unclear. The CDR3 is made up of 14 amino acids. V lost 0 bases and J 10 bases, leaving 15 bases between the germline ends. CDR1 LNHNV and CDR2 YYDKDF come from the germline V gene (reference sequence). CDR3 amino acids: CATSRDVGRDDYTF. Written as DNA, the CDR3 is TGTGCCACCAGCAGAGATGTGGGGAGAGATGACTACACCTTC.

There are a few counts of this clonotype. The CDR3, as DNA: TGTGCCAGCAGCAAAAAAGGGGGACAGGGCTACGAGCAGTACTTC. Residues: CASSKKGGQGYEQYF. The chain has TRBV21-1 and TRBJ2-7; the table's D call, TRBD1, was not checked against the DNA. TRBV21-1 is classified as a pseudogene. This CDR3 is 15 amino acids long.